A single sample is the source of the 27 T cell receptor beta chains below, sequenced in a study of T cell responses to AZD1222 COVID-19 vaccine. Data came from immunoSEQ multiplex PCR; TCRdb stores just in-frame clones and leaves some out. The table has approximately 100,000 clones, approximately 88% seen once. The source was peripheral blood, collected on day 0 of AZD1222 vaccination. The source of these receptors is an adult in good health.

The chain employs TRBV4-1 and TRBJ2-3; D may be TRBD1 (6 bases). This CDR3 comprises 15 residues. Germline CDR1 MGHRA, CDR2 YSYEKL. Trimming took 5 bases from V and 2 from J, leaving 14 bases between them. The chain's CDR3 is CASSFGQMDTDTQYF. In DNA form, the CDR3 reads TGCGCCAGCAGCTTCGGACAGATGGACACAGATACGCAGTATTTT.

The V gene is TRBV5-1, the J gene TRBJ1-5; TRBD1 might be the D (6 bases). V was clipped by 4 bases and J by 6 bases, with 17 bases between them. In germline, CDR1 is SGHRS, CDR2 YFSETQ. The CDR3 spans 15 residues. The CDR3 DNA reads TGCGCCAGCAGCCCCGACACAGGGATCGGTCAGCCCCAGCATTTT. Translated: CASSPDTGIGQPQHF.

The rearrangement uses TRBV29-1 and TRBJ1-1; a weak D match, TRBD1 (5 bases). The CDR3 covers 14 residues. The ends were cut back, 7 bases at V and 4 bases at J, with 19 bases in the middle. Germline V gives CDR1 SQVTM, CDR2 ANQGSEA. This CDR3 reads CSAGTPYKGTEAFF. As DNA, the CDR3 is TGCAGCGCGGGGACGCCCTATAAGGGCACTGAAGCTTTCTTT.

The chain recombines TRBV27 with TRBJ2-7; maybe TRBD2 (6 bases). This CDR3 has 15 amino acids. With 5 bases removed from V and 0 bases from J, the gap between germline ends came to 14 bases. Looked up from germline, CDR1 is MNHEY and CDR2 is SMNVEV (reference sequence). CDR3 DNA: TGTGCCAGCAGTGGTGGGAGGTCCGACTCCTACGAGCAGTACTTC. Translation: CASSGGRSDSYEQYF.

J is TRBJ1-5 and V is TRBV28, with unresolved D. V was cut by 3 bases and J by 7 bases, with 13 bases left in between. Germline V CDR1 and CDR2: MDHEN, SYDVKM. The CDR3 contains 14 residues. CDR3 residues: CASSFMGRIQPQHF. In DNA form, the CDR3 reads TGTGCCAGCAGTTTTATGGGGAGGATCCAGCCCCAGCATTTT.

The chain employs TRBV5-6 and TRBJ2-5; TRBD1 matches at 7 bases. Trimming removed 4 bases from V and 1 base from J; junction bases left unmatched: 7. This CDR3 has 15 amino acids. Germline V gives CDR1 SGHDT, CDR2 YYEEEE. The CDR3 is CASSGYTGVQETQYF. The CDR3 DNA follows: TGTGCCAGCAGCGGATATACAGGGGTCCAAGAGACCCAGTACTTC. Looking up the rest from reference TRBV5-6 and TRBJ2-5 gives the full variable domain: DAGVTQSPTHLIKTRGQQVTLRCSPKSGHDTVSWYQQALGQGPQFIFQYYEEEERQRGNFPDRFSGHQFPNYSSELNVNALLLGDSALYLCASSGYTGVQETQYFGPGTRLLVL.

This chain joins TRBV18 and TRBJ1-2; no firm D call. V was cut by 9 bases and J by 0 bases, with 11 bases left in between. This CDR3 is built from 13 residues. The germline V gene has CDR1 KGHSH and CDR2 LQKENI. The CDR3 region has the DNA TGTGCCAGTACCCTAGGTACTAACTATGGCTACACCTTC. It is translated as CASTLGTNYGYTF.

This chain connects TRBV3-1 (or the pseudogene TRBV3-2) to TRBJ2-1, with TRBD2 as a possible D gene (6 bases). V was pared by 1 base and J by 7 bases, with 17 bases between. The CDR3 spans 16 residues. CDR1 LGHDT and CDR2 YNNKEL come from the germline V gene (reference sequence). This chain's CDR3 is CASSQGLGLWNNEQFF. As DNA, the CDR3 is TGTGCCAGCAGCCAAGGTTTGGGACTCTGGAATAATGAGCAGTTCTTC.

The V call is TRBV20-1, the J call TRBJ2-7; TRBD1 or TRBD2 may be the D gene (5 bases each). The germline gives CDR1 DFQATT, CDR2 SNEGSKA (reference sequence). This CDR3 comprises 11 residues. CDR3 sequence: CNTGPIYEQYF. DNA of the CDR3: TGCAATACGGGACCAATCTACGAGCAGTACTTC.

The chain carries TRBV5-1 and TRBJ1-1, with D perhaps matching TRBD1 (5 bases). The CDR3 spans 14 residues. CDR1 SGHRS and CDR2 YFSETQ come from the germline V gene. V lost 2 bases, J lost 2 bases, and 10 bases lay in between. Here the CDR3 DNA reads TGCGCCAGCAGCTTTTTAACAGGTAACACTGAAGCTTTCTTT. This encodes CASSFLTGNTEAFF.

The chain links TRBV11-2 to TRBJ2-7; D is perhaps TRBD2 (6 bases). The CDR3 loop spans 14 amino acids. CDR1 and CDR2 (germline): SGHAT, FQNNGV. Trimming took 4 bases from V and 6 from J, leaving 16 bases between them. Here the CDR3 DNA reads TGTGCCAGCAGCTATTGGGGAGGTTCCGCCGAGCAGTACTTC. Translating gives CASSYWGGSAEQYF. The variable domain in full, with the rest retrieved from reference TRBV11-2 and TRBJ2-7, is EAGVAQSPRYKIIEKRQSVAFWCNPISGHATLYWYQQILGQGPKLLIQFQNNGVVDDSQLPKDRFSAERLKGVDSTLKIQPAKLEDSAVYLCASSYWGGSAEQYFGPGTRLTVT.

This chain joins TRBV27 and TRBJ1-2, with 9 bases aligning to TRBD1. Per germline, CDR1 MNHEY and CDR2 SMNVEV (reference sequence). The V and J ends lost 5 bases and 6 bases, in that order; junction bases with no gene match: 1. The CDR3 covers 12 residues. CDR3 amino acids: CASSGQGHGYTF. Here the CDR3 DNA reads TGTGCCAGCAGTGGACAGGGGCATGGCTACACCTTC.

This sequence joins TRBV27 and TRBJ2-1, with TRBD2 matching 11 bases. Trimming took 8 bases from V and 10 from J; bases not matched to a gene: 4. CDR3 length equals 12 residues. Germline V CDR1 and CDR2: MNHEY, SMNVEV (reference sequence). The CDR3 is CASGWTSGEQFF. DNA for the CDR3: TGTGCCAGCGGCTGGACTAGCGGGGAGCAGTTCTTC.

In this sample, this clone turned up a few times. V usage is TRBV19 and J usage is TRBJ2-7; TRBD1 agrees at 7 bases. J lost 4 bases, V lost 6 bases, and 9 bases had no gene match. The CDR3 loop spans 14 amino acids. Germline V gives CDR1 LNHDA, CDR2 SQIVND (reference sequence). This CDR3 reads CASSLTGIFYEQYF. In DNA form, the CDR3 reads TGTGCCAGTAGCTTGACAGGGATCTTTTACGAGCAGTACTTC.

This chain uses TRBV7-2 with TRBJ2-5; D remains unclear. The V end was cut by 5 bases, the J end by 3 bases, with 19 bases between. Germline V gene lookup returns CDR1 SGHTA and CDR2 FQGNSA. The CDR3 length is 16 residues. The CDR3 region has the DNA TGTGCCAGCAGCAGAACCCTCGTGGGCCGGGAAGAGACCCAGTACTTC. Amino acids: CASSRTLVGREETQYF.

The V and J genes are TRBV4-1 and TRBJ1-5, with 8 bases identical to TRBD1. This CDR3 spans 15 amino acids. Losses at the gene ends were 0 bases for V and 7 bases for J; bases not matched to a gene: 5. Germline lookup yields CDR1 MGHRA and CDR2 YSYEKL. CDR3 nucleotide sequence: TGCGCCAGCAGCCAAGAAGTACAGGGGGGACAGCCCCAGCATTTT. This encodes CASSQEVQGGQPQHF.

The rearrangement links TRBV7-9 to TRBJ1-4; 9 bases line up with TRBD1. This CDR3 is built from 15 residues. CDR1 SEHNR and CDR2 FQNEAQ come from the germline V gene (reference sequence). V trimming: 2 bases; J trimming: 8 bases; junction bases outside the gene matches: 6. Here the CDR3 DNA reads TGTGCCAGCAGCTTAAGGGGACAGGGCGGGGAAAAACTGTTTTTT. This codes for CASSLRGQGGEKLFF.

The chain uses TRBV5-1 and TRBJ2-2; D is possibly TRBD1 (7 bases). Germline V gives CDR1 SGHRS, CDR2 YFSETQ. The V end was cut by 3 bases, the J end by 3 bases, with 12 bases between. There are 15 residues in the CDR3. CDR3 nucleotide sequence: TGCGCCAGCAGCTGGGGGGACAGCTACACCGGGGAGCTGTTTTTT. It encodes CASSWGDSYTGELFF.

The chain recombines TRBV28 with TRBJ2-6; TRBD1 matches at 9 bases. The CDR3 has 16 residues. Germline loops: CDR1 MDHEN, CDR2 SYDVKM. V lost 8 bases and J lost 0; bases outside the gene matches: 5. The CDR3 DNA sequence: TGTGCCAGCGTACAGGGGGCCTTCTCTGGGGCCAACGTCCTGACTTTC. Translation gives CASVQGAFSGANVLTF.

This clone occurred a few times. This chain links TRBV5-4 with TRBJ2-3, with D possibly TRBD2 on 7 matching bases. Trimming took 2 bases from V and 7 from J, leaving 17 bases between them. The germline V gene has CDR1 SGHNT and CDR2 YYREEE (reference sequence). The CDR3 is 15 residues long. Written as DNA, the CDR3 is TGTGCCAGCAGCTTACAGGGCGGGAGAGTACATACGCAGTATTTT. Translation: CASSLQGGRVHTQYF.

The V call is TRBV5-1, the J call TRBJ2-3; the match to TRBD1 covers 7 bases. Trimming took 4 bases from V and 0 from J; bases not matched to a gene: 2. The V gene's germline CDR1 is SGHRS and CDR2 YFSETQ. The CDR3 runs to 14 residues. The CDR3 coding sequence is TGCGCCAGCAGCCTGGGACAGAGCACAGATACGCAGTATTTT. Its protein product is CASSLGQSTDTQYF.

The J gene is TRBJ1-2, the V gene TRBV2; 9 bases match TRBD1. Looked up from germline, CDR1 is SNHLY and CDR2 is FYNNEI. V lost 8 bases to trimming and J lost 6 bases; unmatched junction nucleotides: 10. CDR3 length equals 14 residues. CDR3 residues: CASATGTGRNGYTF. For the CDR3, the DNA is TGTGCCAGCGCCACCGGGACAGGGCGTAATGGCTACACCTTC.

The chain has TRBV18 and TRBJ2-7; maybe TRBD1 (6 bases). This CDR3 has 14 amino acids. Germline V gene sequence: CDR1 KGHSH, CDR2 LQKENI. V gave up 3 bases and J gave up 6 bases, with 15 bases separating them. The CDR3 here is CASSPRPQGGEQYF. The CDR3, as DNA: TGTGCCAGCTCACCGAGGCCCCAAGGGGGCGAGCAGTACTTC.

The chain is built from TRBV27 and TRBJ2-2; 11 bases match TRBD2. The length of the CDR3 is 14 residues. Germline V gene sequence: CDR1 MNHEY, CDR2 SMNVEV (reference sequence). V lost 5 bases to trimming and J lost 13 bases; unmatched junction nucleotides: 9. The CDR3: CASSASGRTVWLFF. In DNA form, the CDR3 reads TGTGCCAGCAGTGCTAGCGGGAGGACCGTATGGCTGTTTTTT.

This clone was found once. This chain uses TRBV11-2 with TRBJ1-2; 10 positions match TRBD1. V trimming: 4 bases; J trimming: 2 bases; junction bases outside the gene matches: 10. Per the germline V gene, CDR1 is SGHAT and CDR2 is FQNNGV. The CDR3 runs 17 residues. CDR3 sequence: CASSSGTGVKSNYGYTF. Written as DNA, the CDR3 is TGTGCCAGCAGCTCCGGGACAGGGGTGAAGTCAAACTATGGCTACACCTTC.

This sequence joins TRBV7-2 and TRBJ2-2, with a possible D match to TRBD2 (5 bases). CDR1 and CDR2 from the germline V gene are SGHTA and FQGNSA. CDR3 size: 13 residues. The V and J ends lost 11 bases and 0 bases respectively, with 10 bases between them. The CDR3 loop reads CAVRRSNTGELFF. The CDR3 region has the DNA TGTGCCGTTCGGAGGTCGAACACCGGGGAGCTGTTTTTT.

This chain connects TRBV11-3 to TRBJ1-1, with D tentatively TRBD1 (5 bases). The germline CDR1 and CDR2 sequences are SGHNT and YENEEA. The CDR3 runs to 15 residues. V was pared by 5 bases and J by 4 bases, with 17 bases between. The CDR3 nucleotides read TGTGCCAGCAGCCCGACGCTGGGGGTGAGCACTGAAGCTTTCTTT. It specifies CASSPTLGVSTEAFF.